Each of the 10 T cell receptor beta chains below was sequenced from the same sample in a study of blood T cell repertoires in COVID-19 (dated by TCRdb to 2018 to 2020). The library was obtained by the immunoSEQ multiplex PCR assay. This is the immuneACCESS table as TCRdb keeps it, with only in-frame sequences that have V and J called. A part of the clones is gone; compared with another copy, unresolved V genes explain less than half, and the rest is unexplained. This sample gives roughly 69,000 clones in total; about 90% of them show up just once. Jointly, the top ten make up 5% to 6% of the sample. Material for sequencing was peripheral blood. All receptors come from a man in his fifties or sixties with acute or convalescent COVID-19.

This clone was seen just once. The CDR3 DNA reads as TGTGCCACCCGAGGACTAGCGGGAAAGTCTGACGAGCAGTACTTC. This codes for CATRGLAGKSDEQYF. The rearrangement joins TRBV2 to TRBJ2-7, with 12 positions matching TRBD2. The germline V gene has CDR1 SNHLY and CDR2 FYNNEI. Trimming removed 10 bases from V and 5 bases from J; junction bases left unmatched: 12. The CDR3 has 15 residues.

CDR3 DNA: TGTGCCAGCAGCTTAGATCCGACAGGGAGCCCCTATGGCTACACCTTC. Protein product: CASSLDPTGSPYGYTF. The V and J genes are TRBV11-2 and TRBJ1-2; 7 nucleotides align to TRBD1. Germline values: CDR1 SGHAT, CDR2 FQNNGV. The ends lost 0 bases at V and 4 bases at J; junction bases unmatched: 8. The CDR3 consists of 16 residues.

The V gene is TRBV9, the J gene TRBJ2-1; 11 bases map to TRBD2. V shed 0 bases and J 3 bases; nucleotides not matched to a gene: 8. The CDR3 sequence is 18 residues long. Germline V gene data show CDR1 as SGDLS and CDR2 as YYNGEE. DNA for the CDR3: TGTGCCAGCAGCGTAGTAGCGGGAGGGCTCCTGAGCTACAATGAGCAGTTCTTC. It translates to CASSVVAGGLLSYNEQFF.

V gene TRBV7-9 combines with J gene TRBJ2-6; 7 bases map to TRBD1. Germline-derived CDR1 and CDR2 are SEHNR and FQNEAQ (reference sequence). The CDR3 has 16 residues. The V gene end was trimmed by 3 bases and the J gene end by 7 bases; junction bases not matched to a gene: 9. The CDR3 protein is CASSFSPQGDANVLTF. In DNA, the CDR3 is TGTGCCAGCAGCTTTAGCCCGCAGGGGGACGCCAACGTCCTGACTTTC.

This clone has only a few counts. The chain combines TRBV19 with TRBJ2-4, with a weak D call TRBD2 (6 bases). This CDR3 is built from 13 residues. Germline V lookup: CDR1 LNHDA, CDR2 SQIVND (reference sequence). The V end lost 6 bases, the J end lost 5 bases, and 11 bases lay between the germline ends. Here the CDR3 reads CASRTGEENIQYF. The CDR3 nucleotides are TGTGCCAGTAGGACGGGGGAAGAAAACATTCAGTACTTC.

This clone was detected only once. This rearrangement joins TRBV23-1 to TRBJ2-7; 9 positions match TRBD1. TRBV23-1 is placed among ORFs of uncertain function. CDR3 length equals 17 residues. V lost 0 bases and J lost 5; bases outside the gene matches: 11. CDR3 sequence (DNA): TGCGCCAGCAGTCAATCGGGCTGTTGGGACAGGGTCGACGAGCAGTACTTC. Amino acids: CASSQSGCWDRVDEQYF.

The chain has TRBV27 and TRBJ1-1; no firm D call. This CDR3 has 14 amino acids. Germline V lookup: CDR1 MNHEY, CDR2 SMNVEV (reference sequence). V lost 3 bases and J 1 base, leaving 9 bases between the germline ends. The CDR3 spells CASSLASPNTEAFF. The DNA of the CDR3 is TGTGCCAGCAGTTTGGCCTCCCCGAACACTGAAGCTTTCTTT.

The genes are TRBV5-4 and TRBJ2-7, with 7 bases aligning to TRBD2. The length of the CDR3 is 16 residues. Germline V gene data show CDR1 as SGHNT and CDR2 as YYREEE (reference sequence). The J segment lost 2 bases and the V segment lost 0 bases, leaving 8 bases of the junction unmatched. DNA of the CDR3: TGTGCCAGCAGCTTGGCCGGGGGAGGGAAGGCCTACGAGCAGTACTTC. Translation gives CASSLAGGGKAYEQYF.

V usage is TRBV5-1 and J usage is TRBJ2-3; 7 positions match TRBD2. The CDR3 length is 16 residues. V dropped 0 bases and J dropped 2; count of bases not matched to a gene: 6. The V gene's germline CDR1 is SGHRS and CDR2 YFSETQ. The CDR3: CASSLAASGTTDTQYF. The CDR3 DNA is TGCGCCAGCAGCTTGGCCGCAAGCGGGACCACAGATACGCAGTATTTT.

The CDR3 sequence: CASSQTTGGAADTQYF. CDR3 sequence (DNA): TGCGCCAGCAGCCAAACGACAGGGGGCGCGGCAGATACGCAGTATTTT. The genes are TRBV4-1 and TRBJ2-3, with 10 bases identical to TRBD1. The CDR3 spans 16 residues. The germline gives CDR1 MGHRA, CDR2 YSYEKL. V trimming: 2 bases; J trimming: 4 bases; junction bases outside the gene matches: 6.